Presented here are 9 T cell receptor beta chains from one specimen sequenced in a study of blood T cell repertoires in COVID-19. Method: immunoSEQ multiplex PCR; TCRdb's copy keeps in-frame clones and lacks some. The sample holds 200,000 to 300,000 clones, about 83% seen once. Sequencing input: peripheral blood. Receptors were obtained from a woman of 80 years or more with COVID-19, enrolled during active disease.

The chain is built from TRBV6-1 and TRBJ1-2, with 7 bases that match TRBD1. V was pared by 2 bases and J by 4 bases, with 7 bases of the junction left unmatched. Germline V gene sequence: CDR1 MNHNS, CDR2 SASEGT. The CDR3 spans 15 residues. The CDR3 coding sequence is TGTGCCAGCAGTGAAAATTTCAGGGACAGCTATGGCTACACCTTC. It encodes CASSENFRDSYGYTF.

This clone was counted a few times. The chain uses TRBV7-2 and TRBJ1-1, with D maybe TRBD1 (6 bases). V dropped 1 base and J dropped 2 bases, with 11 bases sitting between them. Looked up from germline, CDR1 is SGHTA and CDR2 is FQGNSA. This CDR3 is 15 amino acids long. DNA for the CDR3: TGTGCCAGCAGCTTAGTGACTGGGGGCAACACTGAAGCTTTCTTT. This codes for CASSLVTGGNTEAFF.

The chain is built from TRBV2 and TRBJ2-1, with 14 bases matching TRBD2. This CDR3 is 18 amino acids long. Germline V gene data show CDR1 as SNHLY and CDR2 as FYNNEI. The ends lost 7 bases at V and 7 bases at J; junction bases unmatched: 15. The CDR3 spells CASTGGLAGAWGYNEQFF. The CDR3 DNA is TGTGCCAGCACTGGGGGACTAGCGGGGGCATGGGGTTATAATGAGCAGTTCTTC.

This chain uses TRBV18 with TRBJ2-7; TRBD2 matches 9 bases. The V gene end was trimmed by 10 bases and the J gene end by 5 bases; junction bases not matched to a gene: 9. This CDR3 has 13 amino acids. Germline V gene sequence: CDR1 KGHSH, CDR2 LQKENI. The CDR3 here is CATGSGRYDEQYF. The CDR3 nucleotides are TGTGCCACCGGGAGCGGGAGGTACGACGAGCAGTACTTC.

J is TRBJ1-4 and V is TRBV30, with TRBD1 matching 10 bases. The V and J ends lost 5 bases and 7 bases, in that order; junction bases with no gene match: 7. The CDR3 runs to 14 residues. The germline V gene encodes CDR1 GTSNPN and CDR2 SVGIG (reference sequence). The CDR3 DNA follows: TGTGCCTGGGGGGGACAGGGGATGGGTGAAAAACTGTTTTTT. Translated, it gives CAWGGQGMGEKLFF.

This chain joins TRBV30 and TRBJ1-1, with D maybe TRBD1 (6 bases). V lost 3 bases and J 7 bases, leaving 18 bases between the germline ends. This CDR3 has 14 amino acids. The germline V gene has CDR1 GTSNPN and CDR2 SVGIG (reference sequence). The CDR3 protein is CAWRAGGHASEAFF. The CDR3 DNA sequence: TGTGCCTGGAGGGCGGGGGGACATGCTAGTGAAGCTTTCTTT.

The chain has TRBV5-4 and TRBJ1-3, with 8 bases that match TRBD1. Germline V gene lookup returns CDR1 SGHNT and CDR2 YYREEE (reference sequence). This CDR3 is built from 14 residues. J lost 4 bases, V lost 3 bases, and 3 bases had no gene match. CDR3 amino acids: CASSYGQGGNTIYF. The CDR3, as DNA: TGTGCCAGCAGCTACGGACAGGGCGGAAACACCATATATTTT.

This sequence joins TRBV19 and TRBJ1-2; D not resolved. Between the trimmed V and J ends, which lost 5 bases and 8 bases, there was a span of 12 bases. The CDR3 has 12 residues. Germline V gene data show CDR1 as LNHDA and CDR2 as SQIVND (reference sequence). CDR3 nucleotides: TGTGCCAGTAGTCTCCGGGAGGAAGGCTACACCTTC. Amino acid sequence: CASSLREEGYTF.

This sequence joins TRBV5-4 and TRBJ1-1, with D perhaps matching TRBD1 (5 bases). Per the germline V gene, CDR1 is SGHNT and CDR2 is YYREEE (reference sequence). V was pared by 2 bases and J by 2 bases, with 10 bases between. The CDR3 runs to 14 residues. The CDR3 reads CASSLRQPNTEAFF. The CDR3 nucleotides are TGTGCCAGCAGCTTAAGACAGCCCAACACTGAAGCTTTCTTT.